This T cell receptor (beta chain) was identified during a study of cytomegalovirus exposure and HLA in healthy donors. Study context: Samples from HLA-typed donors yielded about 85 million unique TCRs in an early data release. Whole-study results and caveats: Later on, a genetic analysis was performed. It linked a missense variant in DCLRE1C with V- and J-gene trimming of TCR beta. CMV serostatus was the sole immune exposure information available. Within an earlier analysis, most TCR beta V segments proved productive either about 87% or about 30% of the time.

The CDR3 is made up of 15 amino acids. The V gene's germline CDR1 is SGHTA and CDR2 FQGNSA. The trim removed 1 base at V and 2 bases at J, leaving 4 bases unmatched. To note about this clone: What it recognizes is unknown.

The study ran its PCR with 60 Vbeta and 13 Jbeta primers. Clones were sequenced by immunoSEQ multiplex PCR, and TCRdb holds only the in-frame ones, with some missing. In the table there are around 180,000 clones, about 90% of which are singletons. The chain carries TRBV7-2 and TRBJ1-1, with 7 bases identical to TRBD1. This clonotype was obtained from a girl under three years old in good health and CMV-seronegative. Source material: PBMCs. The CDR3 is CASSLGTGANTEAFF. In DNA, the CDR3 is TGTGCCAGCAGCTTAGGAACAGGGGCAAACACTGAAGCTTTCTTT.